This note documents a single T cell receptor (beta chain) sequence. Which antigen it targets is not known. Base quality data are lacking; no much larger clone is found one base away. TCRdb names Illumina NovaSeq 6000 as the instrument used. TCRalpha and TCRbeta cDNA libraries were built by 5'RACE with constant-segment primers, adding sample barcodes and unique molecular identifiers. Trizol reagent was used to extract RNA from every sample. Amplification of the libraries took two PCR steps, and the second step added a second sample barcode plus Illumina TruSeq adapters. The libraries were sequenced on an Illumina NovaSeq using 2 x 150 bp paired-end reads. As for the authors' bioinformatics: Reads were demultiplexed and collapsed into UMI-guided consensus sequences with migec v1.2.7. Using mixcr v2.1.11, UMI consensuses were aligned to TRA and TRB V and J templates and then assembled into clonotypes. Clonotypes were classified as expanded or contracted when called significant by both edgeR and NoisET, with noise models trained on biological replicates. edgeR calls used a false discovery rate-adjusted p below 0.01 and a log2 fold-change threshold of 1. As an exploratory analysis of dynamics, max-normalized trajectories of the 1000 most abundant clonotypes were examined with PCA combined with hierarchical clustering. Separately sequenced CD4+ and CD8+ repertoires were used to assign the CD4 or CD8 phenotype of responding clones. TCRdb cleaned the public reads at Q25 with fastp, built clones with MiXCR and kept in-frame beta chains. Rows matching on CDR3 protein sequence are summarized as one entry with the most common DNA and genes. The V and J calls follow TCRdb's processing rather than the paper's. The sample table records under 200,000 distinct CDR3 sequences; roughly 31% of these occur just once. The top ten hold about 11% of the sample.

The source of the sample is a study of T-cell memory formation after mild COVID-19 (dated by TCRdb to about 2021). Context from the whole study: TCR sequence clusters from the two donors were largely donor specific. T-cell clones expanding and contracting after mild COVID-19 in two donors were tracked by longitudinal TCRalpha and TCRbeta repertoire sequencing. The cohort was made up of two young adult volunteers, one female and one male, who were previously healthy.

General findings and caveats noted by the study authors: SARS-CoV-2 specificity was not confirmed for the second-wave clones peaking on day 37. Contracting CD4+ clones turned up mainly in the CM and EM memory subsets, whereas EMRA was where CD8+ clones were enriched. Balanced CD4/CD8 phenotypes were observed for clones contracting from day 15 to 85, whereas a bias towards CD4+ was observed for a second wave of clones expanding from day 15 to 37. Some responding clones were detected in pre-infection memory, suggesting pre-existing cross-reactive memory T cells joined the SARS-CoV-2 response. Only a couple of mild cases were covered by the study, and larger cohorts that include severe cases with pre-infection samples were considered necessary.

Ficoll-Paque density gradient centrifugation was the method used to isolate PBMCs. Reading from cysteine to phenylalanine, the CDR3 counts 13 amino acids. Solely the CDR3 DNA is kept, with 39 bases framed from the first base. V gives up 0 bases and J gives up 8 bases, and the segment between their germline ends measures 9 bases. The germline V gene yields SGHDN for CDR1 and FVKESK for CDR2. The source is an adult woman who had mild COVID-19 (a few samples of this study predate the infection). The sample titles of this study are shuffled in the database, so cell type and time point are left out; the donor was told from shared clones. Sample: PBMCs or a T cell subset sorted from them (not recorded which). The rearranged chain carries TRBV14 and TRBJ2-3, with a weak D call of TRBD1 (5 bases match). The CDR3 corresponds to CASSQEIQGTQYF. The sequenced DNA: TGTGCCAGCAGCCAAGAGATCCAGGGTACGCAGTATTTT.